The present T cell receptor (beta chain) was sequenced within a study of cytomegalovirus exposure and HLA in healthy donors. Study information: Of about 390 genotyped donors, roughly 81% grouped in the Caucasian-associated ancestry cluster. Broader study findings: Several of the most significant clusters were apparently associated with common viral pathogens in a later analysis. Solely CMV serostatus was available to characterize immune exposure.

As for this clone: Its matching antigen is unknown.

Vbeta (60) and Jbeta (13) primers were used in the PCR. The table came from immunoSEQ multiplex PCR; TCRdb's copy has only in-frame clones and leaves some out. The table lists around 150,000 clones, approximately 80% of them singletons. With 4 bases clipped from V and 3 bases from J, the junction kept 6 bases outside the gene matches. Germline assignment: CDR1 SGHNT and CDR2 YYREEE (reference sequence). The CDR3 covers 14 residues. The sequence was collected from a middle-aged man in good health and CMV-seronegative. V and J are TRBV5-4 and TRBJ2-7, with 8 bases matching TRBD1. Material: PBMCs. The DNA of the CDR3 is TGTGCCAGCAGCGTAGGGGACAGGATCTACGAGCAGTACTTC. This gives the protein CASSVGDRIYEQYF.